This entry lists 28 T cell receptor beta chains sequenced from one sample in a study of blood T cells in healthy people across ages. Combining a sample-barcoded 5' primer with a J-beta primer mix, a second PCR ran for roughly 6 to 11 cycles. TCRdb processed the 5' RACE reads anew with MiXCR; each CDR3 protein has one entry. The sample lists around 600,000 distinct CDR3 sequences, more than 45% occurring once. The sequenced sample was blood. These receptors all stem from a man aged 80 or over in good health.

This clonotype has at least ten counts. For the CDR3, the DNA is TGTGCCAGCAACGACGGTCACTATGGCTACACCTTC. Translated: CASNDGHYGYTF. The chain is built from TRBV6-5 and TRBJ1-2; no reliable D call. Germline-derived CDR1 and CDR2 are MNHEY and SVGAGI. V was clipped by 7 bases and J by 3 bases, with 9 bases between them. The length of the CDR3 is 12 residues.

This clonotype appeared once. V usage is TRBV29-1 and J usage is TRBJ1-2; a possible D gene is TRBD1 (6 bases). V gave up 6 bases and J gave up 6 bases, with 20 bases separating them. The length of the CDR3 is 14 residues. Germline V gene sequence: CDR1 SQVTM, CDR2 ANQGSEA. For the CDR3, the DNA is TGCAGCGTGCTCCCGGGCCCAGGGGCCGATGGCTACACCTTC. Translation gives CSVLPGPGADGYTF.

This clonotype was found once. V is TRBV5-1 and J is TRBJ1-2; possible D gene TRBD1, 6 bases. Deletions cut 3 bases from V and 0 bases from J, with 9 bases between. The CDR3 runs 14 residues. Germline V gives CDR1 SGHRS, CDR2 YFSETQ. This chain's CDR3 is CASSSGQTNYGYTF. The CDR3 coding sequence is TGCGCCAGCAGCTCCGGACAGACTAACTATGGCTACACCTTC.

The gene calls are TRBV10-3 and TRBJ2-1; tentatively, D is TRBD1 (6 bases). CDR3 length: 16 amino acids. The germline gives CDR1 ENHRY, CDR2 SYGVKD. Trimming removed 6 bases at V and 7 bases at J, with 22 bases between. The CDR3 protein is CAISRSSNRVGNEQFF. The CDR3 bases are TGTGCCATCAGCCGAAGTTCCAACAGGGTTGGAAATGAGCAGTTCTTC.

The gene calls are TRBV20-1 and TRBJ2-5, with 7 bases that match TRBD2. The V gene end was trimmed by 1 base and the J gene end by 5 bases; junction bases not matched to a gene: 13. This CDR3 region has 16 residues. Germline CDR1 and CDR2: DFQATT and SNEGSKA (reference sequence). CDR3 nucleotides: TGCAGTGCTAGAGGGGGGGAGGCTAGCGGTTGGGAGACCCAGTACTTC. As protein: CSARGGEASGWETQYF.

V is TRBV20-1 and J is TRBJ1-6; 9 nucleotides agree with TRBD1. Germline-derived CDR1 and CDR2 are DFQATT and SNEGSKA (reference sequence). This CDR3 spans 15 amino acids. The junction had 13 bases not matched to a gene; V was cut back by 6 bases and J by 10 bases. CDR3 coding DNA: TGCAGTGCCACATTACCGGGACAGGGTCAGTCACCCCTCCACTTT. Encoded protein: CSATLPGQGQSPLHF.

The rearrangement links TRBV5-5 to TRBJ2-7; 10 positions match TRBD2. J was trimmed by 6 bases and V by 4 bases; bases with no gene match: 10. The CDR3 extends over 15 amino acids. Per the germline V gene, CDR1 is SGHKS and CDR2 is YYEKEE (reference sequence). CDR3 sequence (DNA): TGTGCCAGCAGCCCCGGTAGCGGGGGGCGTAGCGAGCAGTACTTC. This codes for CASSPGSGGRSEQYF.

This clonotype was recorded many times. The V and J genes are TRBV20-1 and TRBJ2-1, with 9 bases that match TRBD1. Germline assignment: CDR1 DFQATT and CDR2 SNEGSKA (reference sequence). V lost 0 bases, J lost 7 bases, and 4 bases stayed unmatched. The CDR3 is 14 residues long. The CDR3: CSARDRDRVNEQFF. The CDR3 DNA is TGCAGTGCTAGAGACCGGGACAGGGTAAATGAGCAGTTCTTC.

This clonotype was recorded a few times. The CDR3 DNA is TGTGCCAGCAGCGGGACAGGTGGGGCCAACGTCCTGACTTTC. Its translation is CASSGTGGANVLTF. The chain joins TRBV6-6 to TRBJ2-6, with 8 bases aligning to TRBD1. The CDR3 covers 14 residues. From germline, CDR1 is MNHNY and CDR2 SVGAGI (reference sequence). The V and J ends lost 6 bases and 3 bases, in that order; junction bases with no gene match: 1.

The chain has TRBV7-2 and TRBJ1-1; D is undetermined. V lost 5 bases and J lost 4, with 14 bases in between. This CDR3 is 14 amino acids long. Germline CDR1 SGHTA, CDR2 FQGNSA. The CDR3 nucleotides are TGTGCCAGCAGCCCAGCTCGGGGTTCCACTGAAGCTTTCTTT. It yields the protein CASSPARGSTEAFF.

This clonotype has only a few counts. This chain connects TRBV7-3 to TRBJ2-1; the D is unclear. CDR3 length: 13 residues. CDR1 is SGHTA, CDR2 FQGTGA, per germline. The V gene lost 1 base and the J gene lost 4 bases, with 5 bases spanning the gap. In DNA, the CDR3 is TGTGCCAGCAGCTTAAACAATTACAATGAGCAGTTCTTC. It codes for CASSLNNYNEQFF.

On this clonotype: This may come from a read error, since a much larger clone is one base off. The V gene is TRBV6-5, the J gene TRBJ1-2; D is unclear. The germline V gene has CDR1 MNHEY and CDR2 SVGAGI. The CDR3 length is 14 residues. Here the CDR3 reads CARSYSGVGYGYTF. For the CDR3, the DNA is TGTGCCAGGAGTTACTCTGGGGTCGGCTATGGCTACACCTTC.

In DNA form, the CDR3 reads TGCGCCAGCAGCCTAGGGACAGGGGGAGCTATGGATGGCTACACCTTC. Its translation is CASSLGTGGAMDGYTF. The rearrangement uses TRBV5-1 and TRBJ1-2; TRBD1 matches 11 bases. CDR1 SGHRS and CDR2 YFSETQ come from the germline V gene. There are 16 residues in the CDR3. With 4 bases clipped from V and 6 bases from J, the junction kept 11 bases outside the gene matches.

The gene calls are TRBV3-1 and TRBJ2-1; 7 bases are shared with TRBD1. The length of the CDR3 is 14 residues. The germline CDR1 and CDR2 sequences are LGHDT and YNNKEL (reference sequence). After removal of 1 base from V and 7 bases from J, the junction contained 4 bases not matched to a gene. The CDR3: CASSQGDRLNEQFF. CDR3 nucleotides: TGTGCCAGCAGCCAAGGGGACAGATTGAATGAGCAGTTCTTC.

CDR3 DNA: TGTGCCAGCAGTTTATCGTGGGACCATCCAGAAAAACTGTTTTTT. It is translated as CASSLSWDHPEKLFF. This rearrangement joins TRBV27 to TRBJ1-4, with a possible D match to TRBD1 (5 bases). Trimming stripped 0 bases from V and 8 bases from J, with 13 bases between. The CDR3 extends over 15 amino acids. Germline V CDR1 and CDR2: MNHEY, SMNVEV (reference sequence).

This clonotype has more than one count but fewer than ten. This chain connects TRBV20-1 to TRBJ1-1; D is ambiguous. CDR3 length: 12 residues. The germline CDR1 and CDR2 sequences are DFQATT and SNEGSKA (reference sequence). V lost 1 base, J lost 1 base, and 4 bases lay in between. The CDR3 sequence is CSARGPNTEAFF. CDR3 bases: TGCAGTGCTAGAGGGCCGAACACTGAAGCTTTCTTT.

This chain uses TRBV29-1 with TRBJ2-5; a weak D match, TRBD2 (6 bases). Germline loops: CDR1 SQVTM, CDR2 ANQGSEA. The V gene lost 4 bases and the J gene lost 1 base, with 10 bases spanning the gap. CDR3 length: 13 amino acids. CDR3 sequence: CSVVRDFQETQYF. In nucleotides, the CDR3 is TGCAGCGTTGTCAGGGACTTCCAAGAGACCCAGTACTTC.

V gene TRBV4-3 combines with J gene TRBJ1-2, with 7 bases fitting TRBD1. Germline CDR1 is LGHNA and CDR2 is YSLEER. This CDR3 region has 16 residues. Unmatched junction bases numbered 9, after V lost 0 bases and J lost 5 bases. The CDR3 nucleotides read TGCGCCAGCAGCCAAGATGCGTTCGCAGGGGGATATGGCTACACCTTC. This sequence encodes CASSQDAFAGGYGYTF.

The chain is built from TRBV29-1 and TRBJ2-5, with TRBD2 matching 11 bases. J was trimmed by 4 bases and V by 0 bases; bases with no gene match: 1. The CDR3 runs to 14 residues. Germline lookup yields CDR1 SQVTM and CDR2 ANQGSEA. The CDR3 protein is CSVEDLAGGETQYF. CDR3 nucleotides: TGCAGCGTTGAAGATCTAGCGGGAGGAGAGACCCAGTACTTC.

Regarding this clonotype: At one of its ends the junction is not consistent with the germline gene, which may arise from a read error. The chain couples TRBV5-1 to TRBJ2-4; 7 bases fit TRBD2. In germline, CDR1 is SGHRS, CDR2 YFSETQ. This CDR3 is 14 amino acids long. The DNA of the CDR3 is TGCGCCGGCAGCTTGGAAGCGGGATCGAGGGAGCAGTACTTC. This translates into CAGSLEAGSREQYF.

V is TRBV20-1 and J is TRBJ2-3, with D possibly called TRBD1 or TRBD2 (5 bases each). Germline V gene sequence: CDR1 DFQATT, CDR2 SNEGSKA (reference sequence). The CDR3 is made up of 14 amino acids. With 3 bases removed from V and 8 bases from J, the gap between germline ends came to 18 bases. This chain's CDR3 is CSASRGYGTGTQYF. CDR3 nucleotide sequence: TGCAGTGCTAGCCGGGGCTACGGGACGGGTACGCAGTATTTT.

The gene calls are TRBV11-1 and TRBJ2-3; 8 nucleotides align to TRBD1. The V and J ends lost 5 bases and 3 bases, in that order; junction bases with no gene match: 7. Per the germline V gene, CDR1 is SGHAT and CDR2 is FQDESV (reference sequence). The length of the CDR3 is 15 residues. This CDR3 reads CASSEDRVRTDTQYF. DNA for the CDR3: TGTGCCAGCAGCGAGGACAGGGTTAGGACAGATACGCAGTATTTT. The full variable domain, with the rest looked up from reference TRBV11-1 and TRBJ2-3, is EAEVAQSPRYKITEKSQAVAFWCDPISGHATLYWYRQILGQGPELLVQFQDESVVDDSQLPKDRFSAERLKGVDSTLKIQPAELGDSAMYLCASSEDRVRTDTQYFGPGTRLTVL.

This clonotype was picked up a small number of times. This could be a read error, since a much larger clone is one nucleotide away. The chain recombines TRBV6-6 with TRBJ2-5; D ambiguous. CDR1 and CDR2 (germline): MNHNY, SVGAGI (reference sequence). The length of the CDR3 is 13 residues. CDR3 sequence (DNA): TGTGCCAGCAGTTACTCCCCACGAGAGACCCTGTACTTC. Translating it yields CASSYSPRETLYF.

This chain joins TRBV7-9 and TRBJ2-1; 9 bases match TRBD1. Germline CDR1 SEHNR, CDR2 FQNEAQ (reference sequence). This CDR3 spans 12 amino acids. Trimming at V came to 2 bases and at J to 15 bases, leaving 5 bases not matched to a gene. The CDR3 here is CASSLSRTGVFF. CDR3 coding DNA: TGTGCCAGCAGCTTATCGAGGACAGGGGTGTTCTTC.

This clonotype was observed a handful of times. Here the CDR3 reads CATSDTRVSSTDTQYF. The CDR3 DNA reads TGTGCCACCAGTGACACGCGGGTATCTAGCACAGATACGCAGTATTTT. The chain uses TRBV24-1 and TRBJ2-3, with D possibly TRBD2 on 5 matching bases. From germline, CDR1 is KGHDR and CDR2 SFDVKD. Trimming took 4 bases from V and 0 from J, leaving 13 bases between them. CDR3 length: 16 amino acids.

DNA for the CDR3: TGTGCCAGCAGCTCCCCCTCCCGGGCGGGAGGGGGCAATGAGCAGTTCTTC. It specifies CASSSPSRAGGGNEQFF. J is TRBJ2-1 and V is TRBV7-9, with 9 nucleotides matching TRBD2. The CDR3 runs to 17 residues. Looked up from germline, CDR1 is SEHNR and CDR2 is FQNEAQ (reference sequence). Losses at the gene ends were 4 bases for V and 6 bases for J; bases not matched to a gene: 13.

This sequence joins TRBV20-1 and TRBJ2-5; D unclear. The CDR3 is made up of 12 amino acids. V shed 2 bases and J shed 4 bases, with 8 bases lying between them. Germline loops: CDR1 DFQATT, CDR2 SNEGSKA (reference sequence). In DNA form, the CDR3 reads TGCAGTGCTAGAACGGCAGTAGAGACCCAGTACTTC. Encoded protein: CSARTAVETQYF.

The rearrangement uses TRBV20-1 and TRBJ1-5, with 10 nucleotides matching TRBD1. The CDR3 contains 13 residues. With V trimmed by 6 bases and J by 3 bases, 2 bases remained unmatched. Germline CDR1 reads DFQATT; CDR2 reads SNEGSKA (reference sequence). The CDR3 here is CSARQGANQPQHF. The CDR3 DNA reads TGCAGTGCCAGACAGGGGGCCAATCAGCCCCAGCATTTT.